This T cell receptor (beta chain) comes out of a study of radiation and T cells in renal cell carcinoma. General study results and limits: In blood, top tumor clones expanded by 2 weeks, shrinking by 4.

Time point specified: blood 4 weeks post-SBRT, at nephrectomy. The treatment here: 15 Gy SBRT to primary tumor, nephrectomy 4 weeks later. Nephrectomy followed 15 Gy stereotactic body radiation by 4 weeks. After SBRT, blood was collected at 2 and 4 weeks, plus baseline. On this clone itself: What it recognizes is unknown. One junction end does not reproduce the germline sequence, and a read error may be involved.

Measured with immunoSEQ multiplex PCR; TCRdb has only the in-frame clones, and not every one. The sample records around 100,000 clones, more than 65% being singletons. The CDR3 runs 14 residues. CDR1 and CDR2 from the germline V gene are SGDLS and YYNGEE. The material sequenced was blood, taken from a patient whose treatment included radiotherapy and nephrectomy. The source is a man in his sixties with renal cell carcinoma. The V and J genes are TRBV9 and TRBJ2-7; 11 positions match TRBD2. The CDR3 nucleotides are TGTGCCAGCAACGTAGCGGGAGGGCCCTACGAGCAGTACTTC. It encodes CASNVAGGPYEQYF. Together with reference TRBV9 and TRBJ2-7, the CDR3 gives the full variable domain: DSGVTQTPKHLITATGQRVTLRCSPRSGDLSVYWYQQSLDQGLQFLIQYYNGEERAKGNILERFSAQQFPDLHSELNLSSLELGDSALYFCASNVAGGPYEQYFGPGTRLTVT.